This T cell receptor beta chain is drawn from a study of cytomegalovirus exposure and HLA in healthy donors. Regarding the study as a whole: Common viral pathogens seemed, in a later analysis, to connect with several of the most significant clusters. TCR beta V segments were, for the most part, productive about 87% or about 30% of the time in an earlier analysis.

PCR employed 60 Vbeta and 13 Jbeta primers. Here immunoSEQ multiplex PCR was the method, and the copy in TCRdb shows in-frame clones only, minus some. The sample holds 200,000 to 250,000 clones, 65% to 75% seen once. On this clone itself: The target antigen is unknown.

The CDR3 has 15 residues. V was trimmed by 2 bases and J by 7 bases, leaving 18 bases between them. Germline-derived CDR1 and CDR2 are SGHDT and YYEEEE. The source of this sequence is a woman aged 30 to 39 in good health and CMV-seronegative. The sample was PBMCs. The rearrangement links TRBV5-6 to TRBJ1-1; possible D gene TRBD1, 6 bases. The CDR3 nucleotides are TGTGCCAGCAGCTTTTCCTCCAGGGGTAGGAATGAAGCTTTCTTT. Translation: CASSFSSRGRNEAFF.